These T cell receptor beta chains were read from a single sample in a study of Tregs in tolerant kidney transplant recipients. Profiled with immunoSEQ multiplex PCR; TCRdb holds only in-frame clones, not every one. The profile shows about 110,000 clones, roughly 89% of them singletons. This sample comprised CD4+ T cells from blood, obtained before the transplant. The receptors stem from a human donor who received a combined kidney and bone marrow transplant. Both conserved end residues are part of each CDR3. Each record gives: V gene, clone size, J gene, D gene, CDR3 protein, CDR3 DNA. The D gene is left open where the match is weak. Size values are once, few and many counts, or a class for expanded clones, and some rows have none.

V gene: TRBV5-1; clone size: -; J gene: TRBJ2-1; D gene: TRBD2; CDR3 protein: CASSLNKLAGDGEQFF; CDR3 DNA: TGCGCCAGCAGCTTGAATAAACTAGCGGGGGATGGTGAGCAGTTCTTC
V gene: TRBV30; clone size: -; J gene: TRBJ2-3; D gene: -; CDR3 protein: CAWRSQGFGTDTQYF; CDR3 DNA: TGTGCCTGGAGGTCGCAGGGGTTTGGCACAGATACGCAGTATTTT
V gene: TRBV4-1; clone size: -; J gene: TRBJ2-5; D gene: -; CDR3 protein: CASSQASWRETQYF; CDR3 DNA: TGCGCCAGCAGCCAAGCTTCCTGGAGGGAGACCCAGTACTTC
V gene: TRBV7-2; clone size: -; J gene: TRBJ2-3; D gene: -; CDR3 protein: CASSFKAALTDTQYF; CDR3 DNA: TGTGCCAGCAGCTTTAAAGCGGCTCTCACAGATACGCAGTATTTT
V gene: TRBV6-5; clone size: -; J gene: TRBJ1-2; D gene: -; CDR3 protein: CASSSQGTANYGYTF; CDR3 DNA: TGTGCCAGCAGTTCGCAGGGGACGGCTAACTATGGCTACACCTTC
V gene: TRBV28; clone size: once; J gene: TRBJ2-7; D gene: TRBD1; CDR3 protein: CASSSPQYRGGGEQYF; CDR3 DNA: TGTGCCAGCAGTTCTCCCCAATACAGGGGTGGCGGCGAGCAGTACTTC
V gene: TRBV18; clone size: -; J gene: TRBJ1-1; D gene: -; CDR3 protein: CASSDGLNTEAFF; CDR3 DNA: TGTGCCAGCTCGGATGGGCTGAACACTGAAGCTTTCTTT
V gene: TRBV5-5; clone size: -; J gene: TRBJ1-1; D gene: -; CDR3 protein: CASSWPAVANTEAFF; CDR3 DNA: TGTGCCAGCAGCTGGCCGGCTGTAGCGAACACTGAAGCTTTCTTT
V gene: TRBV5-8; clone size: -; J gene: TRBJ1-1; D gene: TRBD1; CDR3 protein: CASSRGAGGAGVEAFF; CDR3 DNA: TGTGCCAGCAGCCGCGGGGCAGGGGGCGCCGGGGTAGAAGCTTTCTTT
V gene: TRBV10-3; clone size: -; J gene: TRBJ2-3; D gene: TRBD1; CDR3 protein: CAIKSGQGNADTQYF; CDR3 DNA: TGTGCCATCAAATCTGGACAGGGGAACGCGGATACGCAGTATTTT
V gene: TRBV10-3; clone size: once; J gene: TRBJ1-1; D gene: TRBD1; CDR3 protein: CAISDMGQLNTEAFF; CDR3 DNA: TGTGCCATCAGTGACATGGGACAGCTGAACACTGAAGCTTTCTTT
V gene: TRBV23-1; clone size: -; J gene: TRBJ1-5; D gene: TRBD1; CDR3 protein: CARTGGNQPQHF; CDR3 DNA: TGCGCCAGGACAGGGGGCAATCAGCCCCAGCATTTT
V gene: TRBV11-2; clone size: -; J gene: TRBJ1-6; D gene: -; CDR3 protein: CASSLGARDSPLHF; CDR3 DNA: TGTGCCAGCAGCTTGGGGGCTAGGGATTCACCCCTCCACTTT
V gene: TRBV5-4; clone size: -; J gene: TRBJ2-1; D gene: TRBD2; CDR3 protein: CASSTTSGRRNEQFF; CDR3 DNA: TGTGCCAGCAGCACCACTAGCGGTCGAAGGAATGAGCAGTTCTTC
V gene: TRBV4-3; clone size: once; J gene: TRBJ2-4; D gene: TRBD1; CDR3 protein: CASSQRQGDIQYF; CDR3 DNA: TGCGCCAGCAGCCAAAGACAGGGGGACATTCAGTACTTC
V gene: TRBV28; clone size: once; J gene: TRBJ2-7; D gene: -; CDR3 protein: CASSLNGQGSDEQYF; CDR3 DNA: TGTGCCAGCAGTTTAAACGGGCAGGGATCCGACGAGCAGTACTTC
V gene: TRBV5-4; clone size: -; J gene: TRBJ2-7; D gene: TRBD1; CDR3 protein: CASSIWTGARVEQYF; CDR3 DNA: TGTGCCAGCAGCATATGGACAGGGGCCAGGGTCGAGCAGTACTTC
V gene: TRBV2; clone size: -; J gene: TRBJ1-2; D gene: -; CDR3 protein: CASSESEGTYGYTF; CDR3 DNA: TGTGCCAGCAGTGAATCGGAGGGCACCTATGGCTACACCTTC
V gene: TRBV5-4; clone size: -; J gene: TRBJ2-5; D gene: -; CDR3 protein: CASSSLGRSQETQYF; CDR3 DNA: TGTGCCAGCAGCTCCCTGGGGAGGTCCCAAGAGACCCAGTACTTC
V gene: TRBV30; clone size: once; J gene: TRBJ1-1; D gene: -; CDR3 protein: CAWSPPWGLNTEAFF; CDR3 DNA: TGTGCCTGGAGTCCCCCGTGGGGCCTGAACACTGAAGCTTTCTTT
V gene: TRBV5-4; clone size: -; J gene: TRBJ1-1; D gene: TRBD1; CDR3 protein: CASSLAPTGRSEAFF; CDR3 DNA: TGTGCCAGCAGCTTGGCCCCGACAGGGCGGTCTGAAGCTTTCTTT
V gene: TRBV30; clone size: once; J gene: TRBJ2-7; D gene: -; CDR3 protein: CACRGNYEQYF; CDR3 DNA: TGTGCCTGCAGGGGAAACTACGAGCAGTACTTC
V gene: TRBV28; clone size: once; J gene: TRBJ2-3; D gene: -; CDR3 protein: CASLQGGFRADTQYF; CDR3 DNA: TGTGCCAGTCTTCAGGGGGGTTTTCGGGCAGATACGCAGTATTTT
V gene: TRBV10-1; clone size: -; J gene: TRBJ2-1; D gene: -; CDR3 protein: CASSESGSGPYNEQFF; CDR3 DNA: TGCGCCAGCAGCGAAAGTGGTAGCGGACCTTACAATGAGCAGTTCTTC
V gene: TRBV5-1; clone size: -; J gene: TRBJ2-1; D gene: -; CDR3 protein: CASSPGGWEPNYNEQFF; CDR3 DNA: TGCGCCAGCAGCCCTGGTGGGTGGGAGCCGAACTACAATGAGCAGTTCTTC
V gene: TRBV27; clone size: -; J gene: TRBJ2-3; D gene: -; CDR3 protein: CASRLNTDTQYF; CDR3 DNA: TGTGCCAGCAGACTTAACACAGATACGCAGTATTTT
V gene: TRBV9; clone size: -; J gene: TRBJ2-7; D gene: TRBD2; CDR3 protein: CASSAGLGYEQYF; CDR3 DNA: TGTGCCAGCAGCGCGGGACTAGGTTACGAGCAGTACTTC
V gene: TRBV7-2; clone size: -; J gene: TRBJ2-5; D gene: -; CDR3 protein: CASSLARGQETQYF; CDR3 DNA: TGTGCCAGCAGCCTCGCCCGGGGCCAAGAGACCCAGTACTTC
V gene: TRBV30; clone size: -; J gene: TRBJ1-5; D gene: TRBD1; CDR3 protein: CAWSVPRTGVFQPQHF; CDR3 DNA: TGTGCCTGGAGTGTACCCCGGACAGGGGTATTTCAGCCCCAGCATTTT
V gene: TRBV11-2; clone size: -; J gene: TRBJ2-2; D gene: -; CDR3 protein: CASSSFGGGDANTGELFF; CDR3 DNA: TGTGCCAGCAGCTCATTTGGAGGGGGCGACGCGAACACCGGGGAGCTGTTTTTT
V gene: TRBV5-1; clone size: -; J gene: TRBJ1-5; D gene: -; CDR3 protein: CASSLTVGQPQHF; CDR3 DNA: TGCGCCAGCAGCTTGACAGTAGGACAGCCCCAGCATTTT
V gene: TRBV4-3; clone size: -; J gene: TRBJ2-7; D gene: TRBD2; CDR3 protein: CASSRIALAGENEQYF; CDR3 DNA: TGCGCCAGCAGCCGTATAGCCCTAGCGGGAGAAAACGAGCAGTACTTC
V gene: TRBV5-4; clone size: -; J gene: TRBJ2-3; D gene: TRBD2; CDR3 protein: CASSLGSGGRARDTQYF; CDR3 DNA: TGTGCCAGCAGCTTGGGATCGGGCGGGAGGGCCCGGGATACGCAGTATTTT
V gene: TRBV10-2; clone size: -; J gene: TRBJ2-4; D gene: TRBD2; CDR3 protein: CAISGLAGGPDNIQYF; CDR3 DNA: TGCGCCATCTCTGGACTAGCGGGGGGGCCGGACAACATTCAGTACTTC
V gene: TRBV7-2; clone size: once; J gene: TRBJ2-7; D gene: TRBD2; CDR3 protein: CASSPLDGPGGTYEQYF; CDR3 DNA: TGTGCCAGCAGCCCACTCGACGGACCGGGAGGGACCTACGAGCAGTACTTC
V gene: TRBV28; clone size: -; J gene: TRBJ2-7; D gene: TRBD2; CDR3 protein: CASSTNLAGGGEQYF; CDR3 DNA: TGTGCCAGCAGTACCAATCTAGCGGGAGGAGGGGAGCAGTACTTC
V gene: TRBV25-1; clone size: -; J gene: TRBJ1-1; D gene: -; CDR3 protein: CASKAQRGLFTEAFF; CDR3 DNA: TGTGCCAGCAAGGCCCAGAGAGGTTTGTTCACTGAAGCTTTCTTT
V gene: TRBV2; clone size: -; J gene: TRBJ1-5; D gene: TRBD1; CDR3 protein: CASSEGQGVPQHF; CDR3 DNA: TGTGCCAGCAGTGAGGGACAGGGGGTGCCCCAGCATTTT
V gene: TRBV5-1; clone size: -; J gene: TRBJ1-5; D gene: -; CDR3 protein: CASSLDSRNQPQHF; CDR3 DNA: TGCGCCAGCAGCTTGGATTCGCGGAATCAGCCCCAGCATTTT
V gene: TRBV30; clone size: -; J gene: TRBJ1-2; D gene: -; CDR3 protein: CAWSAPRYGYTF; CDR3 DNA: TGTGCCTGGAGTGCCCCACGGTATGGCTACACCTTC
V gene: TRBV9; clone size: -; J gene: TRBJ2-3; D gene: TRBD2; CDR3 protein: CASSVGSGTTSTDTQYF; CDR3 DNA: TGTGCCAGCAGCGTAGGGAGCGGGACTACAAGCACAGATACGCAGTATTTT
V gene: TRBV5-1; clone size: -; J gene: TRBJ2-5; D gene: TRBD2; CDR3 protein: CASSAGLAVTQETQYF; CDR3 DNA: TGCGCCAGCAGCGCGGGACTAGCGGTTACACAAGAGACCCAGTACTTC
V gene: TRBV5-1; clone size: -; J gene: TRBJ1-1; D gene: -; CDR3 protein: CASSQEGGTEAFF; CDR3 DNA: TGCGCCAGCAGCCAGGAGGGGGGGACTGAAGCTTTCTTT
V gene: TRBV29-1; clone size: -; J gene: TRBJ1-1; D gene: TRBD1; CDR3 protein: CSVELQGAVTEAFF; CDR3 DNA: TGCAGCGTTGAATTGCAGGGGGCTGTGACTGAAGCTTTCTTT
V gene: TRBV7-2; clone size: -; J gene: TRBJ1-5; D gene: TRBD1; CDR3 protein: CASSPGTGGGQPQHF; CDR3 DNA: TGTGCCAGCAGCCCCGGGACAGGGGGCGGTCAGCCCCAGCATTTT
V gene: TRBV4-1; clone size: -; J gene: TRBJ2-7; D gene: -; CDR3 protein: CASSQGPPRYEQYF; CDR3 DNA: TGCGCCAGCAGCCAAGGGCCCCCCCGCTACGAGCAGTACTTC
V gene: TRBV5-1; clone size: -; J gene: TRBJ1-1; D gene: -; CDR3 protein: CASSLGLETEAFF; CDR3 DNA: TGCGCCAGCAGCTTAGGTCTGGAGACTGAAGCTTTCTTT
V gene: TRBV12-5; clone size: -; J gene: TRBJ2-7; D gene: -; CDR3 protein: CASGLGTVYNYEQYF; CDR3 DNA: TGTGCTAGTGGTTTGGGGACAGTTTACAACTACGAGCAGTACTTC
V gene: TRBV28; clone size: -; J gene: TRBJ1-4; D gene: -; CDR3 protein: CASSLGTIPEKLFF; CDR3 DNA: TGTGCCAGCAGTTTGGGCACAATTCCCGAAAAACTGTTTTTT
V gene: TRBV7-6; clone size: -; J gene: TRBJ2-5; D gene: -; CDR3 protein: CASSYSGTLQETQYF; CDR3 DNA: TGTGCCAGCAGTTACTCCGGGACATTACAAGAGACCCAGTACTTC
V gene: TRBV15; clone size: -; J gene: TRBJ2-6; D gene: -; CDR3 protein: CATSRGGGRGPGANVLTF; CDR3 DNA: TGTGCCACCAGCAGAGGGGGGGGCAGGGGACCCGGGGCCAACGTCCTGACTTTC
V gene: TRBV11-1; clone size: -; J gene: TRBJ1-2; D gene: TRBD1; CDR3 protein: CASRFRTGSYGYTF; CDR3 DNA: TGTGCCAGCAGATTCAGGACAGGGTCCTATGGCTACACCTTC
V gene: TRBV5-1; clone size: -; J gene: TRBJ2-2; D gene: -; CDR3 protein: CASTAAPGAGELFF; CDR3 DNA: TGCGCCAGCACCGCTGCCCCGGGGGCCGGGGAGCTGTTTTTT
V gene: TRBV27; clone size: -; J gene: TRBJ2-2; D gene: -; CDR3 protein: CASSGRSANTGELFF; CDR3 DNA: TGTGCCAGCAGTGGGCGAAGTGCGAACACCGGGGAGCTGTTTTTT
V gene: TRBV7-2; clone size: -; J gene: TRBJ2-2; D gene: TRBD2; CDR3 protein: CASSSGLAGGPGGELFF; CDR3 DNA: TGTGCCAGCAGCTCGGGACTAGCGGGAGGGCCGGGCGGGGAGCTGTTTTTT